This entry features one T cell receptor (beta chain) sequence. No antigen is known for it. The sample originates from a study of T cells in localized non-small cell lung cancer. General observations from the study: Appearances in adjacent lung were noted for a median roughly 50 of the top 100 tumor clones. Adjacent uninvolved lung had the highest clonality, suggesting focused antigen responses. Because researchers sequenced only one region of the tumor, heterogeneity is still possible.

Germline V CDR1 and CDR2: DFQATT, SNEGSKA (reference sequence). The CDR3 is 11 amino acids. Trimming took off 6 bases at V and 14 bases at J, with 14 bases between the two ends. Here immunoSEQ multiplex PCR was the method, and the copy in TCRdb shows in-frame clones only, minus some. The sample has 75,000 to 95,000 clones, about 91% seen once. The starting material was peripheral blood, obtained before any cancer treatment. The chain has TRBV20-1 and TRBJ1-6, with D maybe TRBD1 (5 bases). The sequence was collected from a man aged 40 to 75 with stage I squamous cell lung carcinoma. The CDR3, as DNA: TGCAGTGCCGAGCTGGGGGGATCCCTCCACTTT. Translating it yields CSAELGGSLHF.